The present TCR beta chain was sequenced within a study of blood T cell repertoires in COVID-19. As for the study in general: The samples span acute and convalescent COVID-19 from the United States, Italy and Spain. Nucleic acid was either cDNA or gDNA, and it came from T cells, B-cell-depleted T cells, or PBMCs.

In the original processing: It was from reference gene primer amplification that nucleated cell counts were estimated. Assay: immunoSEQ multiplex PCR; the TCRdb copy retains only in-frame clones and omits some. That table supplies the V and J calls and clone size; D and trimming were determined from the DNA. Of some 50,000 clones listed, around four fifths are singletons. Trimming took off 4 bases at V and 7 bases at J, with 14 bases between the two ends. CDR3 size: 15 residues. Germline V gene sequence: CDR1 LGHNA, CDR2 YNFKEQ. This rearrangement joins TRBV4-2 to TRBJ1-6; D ambiguous. This receptor was identified in a woman older than 75 with acute or convalescent COVID-19. Sequenced: peripheral blood. The CDR3, as DNA: TGTGCCAGCAGCCGGGTCGAGGCCCTCAATTCACCCCTCCACTTT. This codes for CASSRVEALNSPLHF.